These T cell receptor beta chains were read from a single sample in a study. TCRdb processed the RT-PCR reads anew with MiXCR; each CDR3 protein has one entry. The sample records about 680,000 distinct CDR3 sequences, around 14% being singletons. The specimen was memory CD4+ T cells from blood. These receptors were obtained from a female donor in good health, serving as a healthy control. Each CDR3 is given without its conserved first and last residue. Each record gives: J gene, V gene, clone size, CDR3 protein. A row's size may be missing; if present it is once, few, many or a size class.

j_call: TRBJ1-2
v_call: TRBV6-5
clone_size: few
cdr3_aa: ASSLQQGYGYT

j_call: TRBJ1-2
v_call: TRBV20-1
clone_size: few
cdr3_aa: SAREEQAYGYT

j_call: TRBJ2-2
v_call: TRBV29-1
clone_size: NA
cdr3_aa: SAGAGGGMNTGELF

j_call: TRBJ1-1
v_call: TRBV5-6
clone_size: many
cdr3_aa: ASSHRVAEAF

j_call: TRBJ2-1
v_call: TRBV29-1
clone_size: many
cdr3_aa: SVASGATSYNEQF

j_call: TRBJ2-3
v_call: TRBV9
clone_size: few
cdr3_aa: ASSVVTGGSTDTQY

j_call: TRBJ2-3
v_call: TRBV4-3
clone_size: few
cdr3_aa: ASSQASGGLFADTQY

j_call: TRBJ2-7
v_call: TRBV29-1
clone_size: many
cdr3_aa: SVGHFSYEQY

j_call: TRBJ2-2
v_call: TRBV4-3
clone_size: NA
cdr3_aa: ASSQGPVTGELF

j_call: TRBJ2-6
v_call: TRBV15
clone_size: NA
cdr3_aa: ATSRDPIGRSSGANVLT

j_call: TRBJ2-2
v_call: TRBV5-1
clone_size: few
cdr3_aa: ASKEAAGETGELF

j_call: TRBJ2-6
v_call: TRBV7-9
clone_size: NA
cdr3_aa: ASSRQGNYGANVLT

j_call: TRBJ1-1
v_call: TRBV7-9
clone_size: many
cdr3_aa: ASSYTVNTEAF

j_call: TRBJ2-1
v_call: TRBV20-1
clone_size: many
cdr3_aa: SARATGYSYNEQF

j_call: TRBJ2-7
v_call: TRBV3-1
clone_size: few
cdr3_aa: ASSPGAGVYEQY

j_call: TRBJ2-7
v_call: TRBV7-9
clone_size: NA
cdr3_aa: ASSSRQDVSNEQY

j_call: TRBJ2-4
v_call: TRBV29-1
clone_size: many
cdr3_aa: SVGMAGGIDIQY

j_call: TRBJ2-7
v_call: TRBV9
clone_size: many
cdr3_aa: ASSVVSGGGDEQY

j_call: TRBJ1-4
v_call: TRBV27
clone_size: NA
cdr3_aa: ASSLAGTPTNEKLF

j_call: TRBJ2-7
v_call: TRBV20-1
clone_size: few
cdr3_aa: SASSATEQY